This T cell receptor beta chain comes out of a study of blood T cell repertoires in COVID-19. Study overall: Samples representing acute and convalescent COVID-19 were sourced from the United States, Italy and Spain. Sample material is recorded as cDNA or gDNA derived from T cells, B-cell-depleted T cells, or PBMCs.

In the source study's methods: It was from reference gene primer amplification that nucleated cell counts were estimated. Here immunoSEQ multiplex PCR was the method, and the copy in TCRdb shows in-frame clones only, minus some. V and J calls and clone size are copied from that table; D and trimming were computed from the DNA. The sample shows around 250,000 clones, 80% to 90% of them seen only once. Germline CDR1 MNHNY, CDR2 SVGAGI (reference sequence). The CDR3 sequence is 15 residues long. With 6 bases clipped from V and 0 bases from J, the junction kept 7 bases outside the gene matches. This clone was detected a few times.

Source material: peripheral blood. This chain connects TRBV6-6 to TRBJ2-7; 8 bases map to TRBD2. The TCR originated in an older man with acute or convalescent COVID-19. The CDR3 here is CASRRTGTSSYEQYF. CDR3 coding DNA: TGTGCCAGCAGACGTACCGGGACTAGCTCCTACGAGCAGTACTTC.